The clone carrying this T cell receptor (beta chain) was observed a handful of times. Its specificity is unknown. Profiled with immunoSEQ multiplex PCR; TCRdb holds only in-frame clones, not every one. The sample lists about 120,000 clones; 85% to 95% were seen once. This sample is part of a study of graft-versus-host responses after intestinal transplantation. General observations from the study: Elevated graft-versus-host to host-versus-graft clonal ratios in allografts were recorded for patients with graft-donor T cell macrochimerism.

This CDR3 region has 18 residues. Trimming stripped 3 bases from V and 3 bases from J, with 21 bases between. Germline values: CDR1 MDHEN, CDR2 SYDVKM. This material consisted of unstimulated CD8+ T cells sorted from spleen or lymph node cells, taken before intestinal transplant. The chain carries TRBV28 and TRBJ2-1; a possible D gene is TRBD1 (6 bases). The clonotype originates from a human donor who received an intestinal transplant. CDR3 bases: TGTGCCAGCAGTTTCCCCGAGAGTACAGGGAAGGTCTACAATGAGCAGTTCTTC. It specifies CASSFPESTGKVYNEQFF.